The rows below give T cell receptor beta chains drawn from one sample of a study of T-cell memory formation after mild COVID-19. TCRdb re-called the 5' RACE reads through MiXCR, storing one row per CDR3 protein. The sample holds roughly 43,000 distinct CDR3 sequences, 8.5% to 10% seen once. Sequencing input: PBMCs or a T cell subset sorted from them (not recorded which). The receptors originated from an adult woman who had mild COVID-19 (a few samples of this study predate the infection). Cell type and time point are not known. Both conserved end residues are part of each CDR3. A D gene is named only where the DNA matches it firmly. For some rows the clone size is stated as once, few or many, or as a class when expanded; others skip it.

v_gene: TRBV7-2; abundance: few; j_gene: TRBJ1-1; d_gene: -; CDR3aa: CASSSWGNTEAFF; CDR3nt: TGTGCCAGCAGCAGCTGGGGGAACACTGAAGCTTTCTTT
v_gene: TRBV5-6; abundance: few; j_gene: TRBJ2-1; d_gene: TRBD2; CDR3aa: CASSFKGGGSNNEQFF; CDR3nt: TGTGCCAGCAGCTTTAAGGGCGGGGGTTCCAACAATGAGCAGTTCTTC
v_gene: TRBV4-1; abundance: few; j_gene: TRBJ2-5; d_gene: TRBD2; CDR3aa: CASSVRTSGGLQETQYF; CDR3nt: TGCGCCAGCAGCGTGAGGACTAGCGGGGGCCTCCAAGAGACCCAGTACTTC
v_gene: TRBV24-1; abundance: few; j_gene: TRBJ1-3; d_gene: -; CDR3aa: CATSESGSSERNTIYF; CDR3nt: TGTGCCACCAGTGAATCCGGGTCCTCGGAAAGAAACACCATATATTTT
v_gene: TRBV12-3/TRBV12-4; abundance: -; j_gene: TRBJ2-1; d_gene: TRBD2; CDR3aa: CASMAGLASSNEQFF; CDR3nt: TGTGCCAGCATGGCGGGACTAGCTTCGAGCAATGAGCAGTTCTTC
v_gene: TRBV5-6; abundance: few; j_gene: TRBJ1-5; d_gene: TRBD1; CDR3aa: CASSLRQGYQPQHF; CDR3nt: TGTGCCAGCAGCCTAAGACAGGGGTATCAGCCCCAGCATTTT
v_gene: TRBV3-1; abundance: -; j_gene: TRBJ2-7; d_gene: TRBD2; CDR3aa: CASSRTSGKNRYEQYF; CDR3nt: TGTGCCAGCAGTCGTACTAGCGGGAAAAACCGCTACGAGCAGTACTTC
v_gene: TRBV20-1; abundance: -; j_gene: TRBJ2-7; d_gene: TRBD1; CDR3aa: CSASNALTGEYEQYF; CDR3nt: TGCAGTGCTAGTAACGCTCTGACAGGGGAATACGAGCAGTACTTC
v_gene: TRBV20-1; abundance: medium-sized; j_gene: TRBJ2-2; d_gene: -; CDR3aa: CSARVTVSGELFF; CDR3nt: TGCAGTGCTAGAGTTACGGTCAGCGGGGAGCTGTTTTTT
v_gene: TRBV7-2; abundance: -; j_gene: TRBJ1-1; d_gene: -; CDR3aa: CASSWRLNTEAFF; CDR3nt: TGTGCCAGCAGCTGGCGACTGAACACTGAAGCTTTCTTT
v_gene: TRBV20-1; abundance: many; j_gene: TRBJ2-1; d_gene: TRBD2; CDR3aa: CSANRGLVPNEQFF; CDR3nt: TGCAGTGCTAACCGGGGACTAGTGCCCAATGAGCAGTTCTTC
v_gene: TRBV9; abundance: -; j_gene: TRBJ1-5; d_gene: -; CDR3aa: CASSVAPGNQPQHF; CDR3nt: TGTGCCAGCAGCGTAGCTCCAGGGAATCAGCCCCAGCATTTT
v_gene: TRBV5-1; abundance: -; j_gene: TRBJ1-2; d_gene: -; CDR3aa: CASSLMGNYGYTF; CDR3nt: TGCGCCAGCAGCTTGATGGGGAACTATGGCTACACCTTC
v_gene: TRBV29-1; abundance: many; j_gene: TRBJ2-3; d_gene: TRBD2; CDR3aa: CSAFAGVGLVDTQYF; CDR3nt: TGCAGCGCTTTCGCCGGGGTGGGACTAGTGGATACGCAGTATTTT
v_gene: TRBV7-9; abundance: -; j_gene: TRBJ2-7; d_gene: TRBD1; CDR3aa: CASSQSAGQVSYEQYF; CDR3nt: TGTGCCAGCAGTCAAAGTGCGGGACAGGTCTCCTACGAGCAGTACTTC
v_gene: TRBV10-3; abundance: few; j_gene: TRBJ2-5; d_gene: TRBD1; CDR3aa: CAISGTGRETQYF; CDR3nt: TGTGCCATCAGTGGGACAGGGAGAGAGACCCAGTACTTC
v_gene: TRBV12-3/TRBV12-4; abundance: many; j_gene: TRBJ2-1; d_gene: TRBD2; CDR3aa: CASSRAGGQSDEQFF; CDR3nt: TGTGCCAGCAGTAGAGCGGGGGGGCAGTCGGATGAGCAGTTCTTC
v_gene: TRBV5-4; abundance: few; j_gene: TRBJ2-2; d_gene: -; CDR3aa: CASSFWERTGELFF; CDR3nt: TGTGCCAGCAGCTTCTGGGAGCGGACCGGGGAGCTGTTTTTT
v_gene: TRBV7-9; abundance: -; j_gene: TRBJ2-6; d_gene: -; CDR3aa: CASSLALGSFSGANVLTF; CDR3nt: TGTGCCAGCAGCTTAGCTCTGGGCAGTTTTTCTGGGGCCAACGTCCTGACTTTC
v_gene: TRBV11-2; abundance: -; j_gene: TRBJ2-7; d_gene: -; CDR3aa: CASSGGVTGAYEQYF; CDR3nt: TGTGCCAGCAGCGGGGGGGTTACAGGGGCCTACGAGCAGTACTTC
v_gene: TRBV7-9; abundance: few; j_gene: TRBJ2-7; d_gene: -; CDR3aa: CASSFSTSSYEQYF; CDR3nt: TGTGCCAGCAGCTTCTCGACAAGCTCCTACGAGCAGTACTTC
v_gene: TRBV20-1; abundance: few; j_gene: TRBJ2-2; d_gene: TRBD2; CDR3aa: CSASIAGAGELFF; CDR3nt: TGCAGTGCTAGCATAGCGGGAGCCGGGGAGCTGTTTTTT
v_gene: TRBV27; abundance: medium-sized; j_gene: TRBJ2-1; d_gene: -; CDR3aa: CASGYGDGNNEQFF; CDR3nt: TGTGCCAGCGGATACGGTGACGGAAACAATGAGCAGTTCTTC
v_gene: TRBV7-9; abundance: -; j_gene: TRBJ1-6; d_gene: -; CDR3aa: CASSFGISDSPLHF; CDR3nt: TGTGCCAGCAGCTTTGGTATTTCTGATTCACCCCTCCACTTT
v_gene: TRBV7-9; abundance: many; j_gene: TRBJ2-5; d_gene: -; CDR3aa: CASSLVGTAKQETQYF; CDR3nt: TGTGCCAGCAGCTTAGTGGGGACGGCGAAACAAGAGACCCAGTACTTC